This is a list of T cell receptor beta chains from one sample in a study of blood T cells in healthy people across ages. TCRdb itself ran the 5' RACE reads through MiXCR, one entry per CDR3 protein. The sample lists about 1,800,000 distinct CDR3 sequences, 28% occurring once. The sample consisted of blood. These receptor sequences come from a young woman in good health. Both conserved end residues are part of each CDR3. The D gene is left open where the match is weak. Not every row has a clone size; where given, it reads once, few, many or a size class.

TRBD2	-	TRBJ2-3	TRBV20-1	TGCAGTGCTCCCCTGCTAGCGGGGACAGATACGCAGTATTTT	CSAPLLAGTDTQYF
-	few	TRBJ1-2	TRBV29-1	TGCAGCGTTGGCAGGGATGGCTACACCTTC	CSVGRDGYTF
-	-	TRBJ2-7	TRBV29-1	TGCAGCGTTGATTTGCTGGGTACCTACGAGCAGTACTTC	CSVDLLGTYEQYF
TRBD1	few	TRBJ2-5	TRBV20-1	TGCAGTGCTAGACCTCGAGGACAGGTGGAAGAGACCCAGTACTTC	CSARPRGQVEETQYF
-	-	TRBJ1-6	TRBV12-3/TRBV12-4	TGTGCCAGCAGTTATGATTTTGGCTCAACAGGGAATAATTCACCCCTCCACTTT	CASSYDFGSTGNNSPLHF
-	once	TRBJ2-5	TRBV18	TGTGCCAGCTCACAGCACATCGGTCAGGAGACCCAGTACTTC	CASSQHIGQETQYF
TRBD1	-	TRBJ1-6	TRBV10-3	TGTGCCATCAGTGAGAATACAGGGGGAGATTCACCCCTCCACTTT	CAISENTGGDSPLHF
-	-	TRBJ2-1	TRBV20-1	TGCAGTGCTCGCCGAGCAGGGGTAAGGCATGAGCAGTTCTTC	CSARRAGVRHEQFF
-	few	TRBJ2-7	TRBV28	TGTGCCAGCAACACTCTTGGGGGAAAAAGCTCCTACGAGCAGTACTTC	CASNTLGGKSSYEQYF
-	few	TRBJ2-7	TRBV6-2/TRBV6-3	TGTGCCAGCAGCCAAGGGTTCCACGAGCAGTACTTC	CASSQGFHEQYF
-	many	TRBJ1-2	TRBV7-9	TGTGCCAGCAGCTTAGGGACAAACCTCTATGGCTACACCTTC	CASSLGTNLYGYTF
TRBD1	many	TRBJ2-7	TRBV28	TGTGCCAGCAGTTTAAGCCCAGGGACAGGGGGCGTCGAGCAGTACTTC	CASSLSPGTGGVEQYF
-	-	TRBJ1-4	TRBV6-5	TGTGCCAGCAGTCCGGACAGTTCGAGGGAAAAACTGTTTTTT	CASSPDSSREKLFF
-	few	TRBJ1-2	TRBV7-9	TGTGCCAGCAGCCCCTTGGGGTTTGGCTATGGCTACACCTTC	CASSPLGFGYGYTF
-	few	TRBJ1-1	TRBV3-1	TGTGCCAGCAGCCAAGATGTTCGGGGTTACTACGGGGCTTTCTTT	CASSQDVRGYYGAFF
TRBD1	-	TRBJ1-1	TRBV20-1	TGCAGTGCCCCAACCTCCTCAGGGGGCACTGAAGCTTTCTTT	CSAPTSSGGTEAFF
-	-	TRBJ1-4	TRBV20-1	TGCAGTGCTTTTAGAAGTCCCCTCGTAAATGAAAAACTGTTTTTT	CSAFRSPLVNEKLFF
TRBD2	once	TRBJ2-1	TRBV9	TGTGCCAGCAGCCTCGGGACTAGCCTCGATGAGCAGTTCTTC	CASSLGTSLDEQFF
TRBD1	few	TRBJ2-1	TRBV24-1	TGTGCCACCAGTAGGGCGGACAGGGGATACAATGAGCAGTTCTTC	CATSRADRGYNEQFF
TRBD1	few	TRBJ2-1	TRBV7-2	TGTGCCAGCAGCCCCACTCGGCAGGGGGTTTACAATGAGCAGTTCTTC	CASSPTRQGVYNEQFF
-	-	TRBJ2-5	TRBV18	TGTGCCAGCTCACTGGACCATCGCGAGACCCAGTACTTC	CASSLDHRETQYF
-	many	TRBJ2-6	TRBV7-3	TGTGCCAGCAGCCCCCTGCCAGGGGCCAACGTCCTGACTTTC	CASSPLPGANVLTF
-	-	TRBJ2-3	TRBV5-1	TGCGCCGGCAGCTTGACTCCCCAAGATACGCAGTATTTT	CAGSLTPQDTQYF
-	-	TRBJ1-1	TRBV29-1	TGCAGCGTCCAGATACTCCTTACAGAGGCCGCTTTCTTT	CSVQILLTEAAFF
-	-	TRBJ1-5	TRBV27	TGTGCCAGCAGTTTATTGGGGGGATATAGCAATCAGCCCCAGCATTTT	CASSLLGGYSNQPQHF
-	few	TRBJ2-7	TRBV7-2	TGTGCCAGCAGAGGGGGGGTAGGGTTCTCCTACGAGCAGTACTTC	CASRGGVGFSYEQYF
-	few	TRBJ2-5	TRBV12-3/TRBV12-4	TGTGCCAGCAGTCCGACTCTAGCGTCGGAGACCCAGTACTTC	CASSPTLASETQYF
-	many	TRBJ2-1	TRBV29-1	TGCAGCGTTTCCGCTAGCCGGTATGAGCAGTTCTTC	CSVSASRYEQFF
TRBD2	-	TRBJ2-7	TRBV4-3	TGCGCCAGCAGCCAAAGCATCCGGACTAGCGGGTCCACCTACGAGCAGTACTTC	CASSQSIRTSGSTYEQYF
-	few	TRBJ2-5	TRBV5-1	TGCGCCAGCGGCGGACAGCAAGAGACCCAGTACTTC	CASGGQQETQYF
-	few	TRBJ2-1	TRBV11-2	TGTGCCAGCAGCCCCAAAGGGACTGAGCAGTTCTTC	CASSPKGTEQFF
TRBD2	-	TRBJ2-7	TRBV11-2	TGTGCCAGCAGTTCCGCTAGCGGGAGCTCCTACGAGCAGTACTTC	CASSSASGSSYEQYF
-	-	TRBJ2-7	TRBV5-1	TGCGCCAGCAGCTCGGGTATGAACTACGAGCAGTACTTC	CASSSGMNYEQYF
-	few	TRBJ1-2	TRBV4-1	TGCGCCAGCAGCCAAGATAGGGGGGCAAGGGGCTACACCTTC	CASSQDRGARGYTF
-	-	TRBJ2-1	TRBV4-2	TGTGCCAGCAGCCAAGAGCAGGGCCGTGAGCAGTTCTTC	CASSQEQGREQFF
-	-	TRBJ2-2	TRBV14	TGTGCCAGCAGCCAAGCCAGCAGGACCGGGGAGCTGTTTTTT	CASSQASRTGELFF
TRBD1	-	TRBJ1-6	TRBV20-1	TGCAGTGCTAGTAGGGGGCGCAATTCACCCCTCCACTTT	CSASRGRNSPLHF
-	few	TRBJ2-7	TRBV5-1	TGCGCCAGCAGCGCCGGGACAATCACCTACGAGCAGTACTTC	CASSAGTITYEQYF
TRBD2	-	TRBJ2-4	TRBV4-2	TGTGCCAGCAGCCAAGGGAGAAGGGGTAGCGGGGGGGCCAAAAACATTCAGTACTTC	CASSQGRRGSGGAKNIQYF
-	many	TRBJ2-4	TRBV5-5	TGTGCCAGCAGCCTGAGAGGGGACATTCAGTACTTC	CASSLRGDIQYF
-	-	TRBJ1-5	TRBV7-9	TGTGCCAGCAGCTTAAATGGGTTGGCCAATCAGCCCCAGCATTTT	CASSLNGLANQPQHF
TRBD1	many	TRBJ2-7	TRBV20-1	TGCAGCGCTAGCCGGCAGGGGGTGGACGAGCAGTACTTC	CSASRQGVDEQYF
-	many	TRBJ2-7	TRBV7-9	TGTGCCAGCAGCTTAGGGGCCGGATCCACCTACGAGCAGTACTTC	CASSLGAGSTYEQYF
-	-	TRBJ1-1	TRBV7-9	TGTGCCAGCAGCTTAGGGCGAAATGAAGCTTTCTTT	CASSLGRNEAFF
-	-	TRBJ1-2	TRBV29-1	TGCAGCGTTGTCGGGGACGCTCTTAACTATGGCTACACCTTC	CSVVGDALNYGYTF
TRBD1	-	TRBJ1-2	TRBV6-6	TGTGCCAGCAGTTACTCTAATGACAGGGTCGGCTACACCTTC	CASSYSNDRVGYTF